The next 10 T cell receptor beta chains were all read from a single sample in a study of blood T cell repertoires in COVID-19. The protocol was immunoSEQ multiplex PCR, while the TCRdb copy is restricted to in-frame clones and leaves out a portion. Here the sample spans 350,000 or so clones, roughly 90% being singletons. Material: PBMCs or T cells enriched from blood (not recorded which). These receptor sequences come from a woman aged 25 to 39 who had recovered from COVID-19.

CDR3 DNA: TGTGCCAGCAGCGCGGCCCTCTCTAGCGGCCAAGAGACCCAGTACTTC. Its protein is CASSAALSSGQETQYF. V is TRBV9 and J is TRBJ2-5; 7 bases are shared with TRBD2. This CDR3 comprises 16 residues. V trimming: 3 bases; J trimming: 1 base; junction bases outside the gene matches: 9. CDR1 and CDR2 (germline): SGDLS, YYNGEE.

The chain uses TRBV28 and TRBJ2-5, with 11 bases lining up with TRBD1. With 4 bases clipped from V and 5 bases from J, the junction kept 6 bases outside the gene matches. This CDR3 has 15 residues. Germline CDR1 and CDR2: MDHEN and SYDVKM. CDR3 sequence reads: CASSSGTGGGETQYF. As DNA, the CDR3 is TGTGCCAGCAGTTCCGGGACAGGGGGAGGCGAGACCCAGTACTTC.

The rearrangement uses TRBV11-1 and TRBJ2-3, with a possible D match to TRBD2 (6 bases). The germline V gene has CDR1 SGHAT and CDR2 FQDESV (reference sequence). CDR3 length equals 15 residues. Trimming stripped 5 bases from V and 1 base from J, with 13 bases between. In DNA form, the CDR3 reads TGTGCCAGCAGCATAACCGGGACTCGCACAGATACGCAGTATTTT. This sequence encodes CASSITGTRTDTQYF.

As for this clone: Other DNA sequences from this sample encode an identical CDR3 as well. J is TRBJ2-6 and V is TRBV7-2; the D gene is possibly TRBD1 (5 bases). Germline lookup yields CDR1 SGHTA and CDR2 FQGNSA. CDR3 length equals 15 residues. Trimming removed 5 bases at V and 0 bases at J, with 8 bases between. Here the CDR3 DNA reads TGTGCCAGCAGCCTACAGGTCTCTGGGGCCAACGTCCTGACTTTC. Protein sequence: CASSLQVSGANVLTF.

The chain couples TRBV25-1 to TRBJ1-3; 7 bases fit TRBD1. Germline V lookup: CDR1 MGHDK, CDR2 SYGVNS. The CDR3 spans 14 residues. The V gene end was trimmed by 3 bases and the J gene end by 4 bases; junction bases not matched to a gene: 3. The CDR3 sequence is CASSETGLGNTIYF. In nucleotides, the CDR3 is TGTGCCAGCAGTGAGACAGGGCTCGGAAACACCATATATTTT.

The chain has TRBV10-3 and TRBJ1-2, with D unclear. The CDR3 runs 14 residues. Germline V gene lookup returns CDR1 ENHRY and CDR2 SYGVKD. Trimming left V 0 bases short and J 4 bases short, with 9 bases between. This CDR3 is CAISESAGTYGYTF. Here the CDR3 DNA reads TGTGCCATCAGTGAGTCCGCAGGAACCTATGGCTACACCTTC.

Here the CDR3 DNA reads TGCGCCAGCAGCGAACTAGCGGGGGAAGAGACCCAGTACTTC. Encoded protein: CASSELAGEETQYF. The chain combines TRBV5-1 with TRBJ2-5; 11 nucleotides match TRBD2. CDR1 is SGHRS, CDR2 YFSETQ, per germline. The CDR3 spans 14 residues. V was pared by 4 bases and J by 3 bases, with 2 bases of the junction left unmatched.

This clone has a handful of counts. The same CDR3 arises from other DNA sequences in this sample as well. This chain connects TRBV7-9 to TRBJ1-1; D may be TRBD1 (6 bases). Germline lookup yields CDR1 SEHNR and CDR2 FQNEAQ (reference sequence). V lost 4 bases and J lost 0, with 12 bases in between. This CDR3 spans 15 amino acids. The CDR3 protein is CASSSGTYMNTEAFF. In nucleotides, the CDR3 is TGTGCCAGCAGCTCCGGGACATACATGAACACTGAAGCTTTCTTT. The full variable domain, with the rest looked up from reference TRBV7-9 and TRBJ1-1, is DTGVSQNPRHKITKRGQNVTFRCDPISEHNRLYWYRQTLGQGPEFLTYFQNEAQLEKSRLLSDRFSAERPKGSFSTLEIQRTEQGDSAMYLCASSSGTYMNTEAFFGQGTRLTVV.

This sequence joins TRBV4-3 and TRBJ1-1; 9 nucleotides match TRBD1. Trimming took 0 bases from V and 6 from J; bases not matched to a gene: 5. CDR1 and CDR2 (germline): LGHNA, YSLEER. The CDR3 loop spans 15 amino acids. The CDR3 spells CASSQDDGTGSEAFF. The CDR3, as DNA: TGCGCCAGCAGCCAAGATGACGGGACAGGGTCTGAAGCTTTCTTT.

The V and J genes are TRBV5-1 and TRBJ2-1, with 14 bases lining up with TRBD2. Germline V CDR1 and CDR2: SGHRS, YFSETQ. With 4 bases clipped from V and 8 bases from J, the junction kept 5 bases outside the gene matches. The CDR3 length is 15 residues. CDR3 protein: CASSPGLAGDHEQFF. The CDR3 nucleotides read TGCGCCAGCAGCCCGGGACTAGCGGGGGACCATGAGCAGTTCTTC.